The clone carrying this T cell receptor beta chain occurred once. CDR1 MNHNY and CDR2 SVGAGI come from the germline V gene (reference sequence). CDR3 size: 15 residues. V lost 4 bases to trimming and J lost 6 bases, with 18 bases between them. This sample is drawn from a study of control samples from healthy donors and cancer patients. The repertoire was sequenced with immunoSEQ multiplex PCR; TCRdb's copy has only in-frame clones and lacks some. Of over 150,000 clones in the sample, 90% to 95% were seen once. Sample: blood. The receptor's source is a woman younger than 30 in good health. This rearrangement joins TRBV6-6 to TRBJ1-2, with D possibly being TRBD1 (6 bases). The DNA for the CDR3 is TGTGCCAGCAGTTCTCCGGACAGAACGGGGAATGGCTACACCTTC. Translating gives CASSSPDRTGNGYTF.